Listed here are 4 T cell receptor beta chains from one sample, sequenced in a study of blood T cell repertoires in COVID-19. Clones were read by immunoSEQ multiplex PCR, and TCRdb kept only the in-frame ones, dropping some. The table has about 120,000 clones, around nine tenths seen once; the top ten hold more than 2%. Sequencing used peripheral blood. These receptors were collected from a woman between 50 and 59 years old with acute or convalescent COVID-19.

The chain employs TRBV6-1 and TRBJ1-4, with D possibly being TRBD1 (6 bases). This CDR3 comprises 17 residues. From germline, CDR1 is MNHNS and CDR2 SASEGT. V dropped 2 bases and J dropped 6 bases, with 19 bases sitting between them. This CDR3 reads CASSEFYFRAGDEKLFF. The CDR3 bases are TGTGCCAGCAGTGAATTCTATTTTCGGGCAGGGGATGAAAAACTGTTTTTT.

The chain links TRBV6-5 to TRBJ1-2; TRBD1 matches at 9 bases. With 7 bases clipped from V and 6 bases from J, the junction kept 12 bases outside the gene matches. CDR3 size: 15 residues. Germline-derived CDR1 and CDR2 are MNHEY and SVGAGI. The CDR3 DNA sequence: TGTGCCAGCACCCCCACCGAGGGACAGGGCCATGGCTACACCTTC. Its protein is CASTPTEGQGHGYTF.

The chain recombines TRBV5-1 with TRBJ1-1; D not resolved. Between the trimmed V and J ends, which lost 4 bases and 4 bases, there was a span of 20 bases. The CDR3 loop spans 16 amino acids. Germline lookup yields CDR1 SGHRS and CDR2 YFSETQ. This chain's CDR3 is CASSHRSPWETTEAFF. CDR3 sequence (DNA): TGCGCCAGCAGCCACCGGAGCCCCTGGGAGACCACTGAAGCTTTCTTT.

V and J are TRBV19 and TRBJ2-5, with TRBD1 matching 11 bases. CDR3 length: 21 residues. Germline V lookup: CDR1 LNHDA, CDR2 SQIVND (reference sequence). Trimming cost V 3 bases and J 4 bases; bases outside gene matches: 22. The chain's CDR3 is CASSIIPGSAVGTGGRETQYF. CDR3 nucleotide sequence: TGTGCCAGTAGTATTATCCCAGGTTCCGCCGTCGGGACAGGGGGTCGAGAGACCCAGTACTTC.